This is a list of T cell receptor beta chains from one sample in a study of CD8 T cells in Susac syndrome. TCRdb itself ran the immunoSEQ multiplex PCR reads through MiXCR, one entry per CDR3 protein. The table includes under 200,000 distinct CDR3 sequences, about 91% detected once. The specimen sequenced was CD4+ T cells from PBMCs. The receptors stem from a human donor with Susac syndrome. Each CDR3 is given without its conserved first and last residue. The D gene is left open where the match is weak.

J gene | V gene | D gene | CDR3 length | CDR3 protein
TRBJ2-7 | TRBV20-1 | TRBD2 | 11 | SAGLAVTYEQY
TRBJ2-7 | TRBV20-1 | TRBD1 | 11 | RPGGDIPYEQY
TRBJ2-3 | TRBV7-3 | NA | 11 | ASSLRAADTQY
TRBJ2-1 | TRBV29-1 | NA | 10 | SCLQLYNEQF
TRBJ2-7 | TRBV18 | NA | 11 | ASSPPGGYEQY
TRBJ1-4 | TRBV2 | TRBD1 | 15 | ASRAGQGRPYNEKLF
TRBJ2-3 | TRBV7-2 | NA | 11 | AGKPGSTDTQY
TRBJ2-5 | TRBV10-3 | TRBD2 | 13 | AISDSTSGFETQY
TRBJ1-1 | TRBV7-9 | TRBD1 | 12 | ASSLLGGESEAF
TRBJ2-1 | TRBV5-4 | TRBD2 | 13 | ASSSGTSGSHEQF
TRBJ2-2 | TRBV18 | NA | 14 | ASSPMGTANTGELF
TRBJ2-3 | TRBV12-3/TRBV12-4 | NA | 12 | ASSSGGGQDTQY
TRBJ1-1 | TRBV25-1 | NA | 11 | ASSYLGVTEAF
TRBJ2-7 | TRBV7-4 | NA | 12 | ASPSGISYYEQY
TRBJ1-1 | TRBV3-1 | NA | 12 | ASSPTAWITEAF
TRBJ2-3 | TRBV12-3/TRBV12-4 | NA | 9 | ASSLSSAQY
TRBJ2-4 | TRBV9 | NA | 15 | ASSVARAGKAKNIQY
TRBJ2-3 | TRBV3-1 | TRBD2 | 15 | ASSQDRETSGTDTQY
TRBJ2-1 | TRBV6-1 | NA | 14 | ASSDLSGGAYNEQF
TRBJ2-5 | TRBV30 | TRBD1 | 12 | AWSDDRVIETQY
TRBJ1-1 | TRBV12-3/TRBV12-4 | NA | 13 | ASSFLTVGSTEAF
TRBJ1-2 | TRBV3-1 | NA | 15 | ASSPGVGGAPGYGYT
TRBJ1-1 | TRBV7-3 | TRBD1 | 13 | ASSAQTGANTEAF
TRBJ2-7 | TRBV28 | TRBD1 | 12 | ASSLGDRGGEQY
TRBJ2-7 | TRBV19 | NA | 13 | ASSSDSHVIYEQY
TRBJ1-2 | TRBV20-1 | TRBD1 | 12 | SAKGQGANYGYT
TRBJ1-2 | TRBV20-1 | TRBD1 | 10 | SAGGSVYGYT
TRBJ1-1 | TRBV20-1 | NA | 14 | SAKRQYGSVGTEAF
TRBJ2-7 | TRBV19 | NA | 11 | ASSSNIGGEQY
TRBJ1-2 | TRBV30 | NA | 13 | AWSAGTAGHYGYT
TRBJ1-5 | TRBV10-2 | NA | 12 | ATVDRYSNQPQH
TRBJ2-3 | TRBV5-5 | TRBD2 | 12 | ASSYREGTDTQY
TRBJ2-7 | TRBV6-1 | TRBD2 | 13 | ASSEERGAEYEQY
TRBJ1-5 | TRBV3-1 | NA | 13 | ASSQDGGSNQPQH
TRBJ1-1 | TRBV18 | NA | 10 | ASSPGNTEAF
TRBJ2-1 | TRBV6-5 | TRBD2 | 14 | ASSYDRSGGYNEQF
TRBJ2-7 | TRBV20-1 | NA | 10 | SARDQGAEQY
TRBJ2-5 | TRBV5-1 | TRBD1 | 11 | ASGKGGGETQY
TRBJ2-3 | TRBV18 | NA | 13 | ASSPIWSGTDTQY
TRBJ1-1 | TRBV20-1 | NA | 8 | SAGRDTAF
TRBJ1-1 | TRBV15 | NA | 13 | ATSRDRILTVEAF
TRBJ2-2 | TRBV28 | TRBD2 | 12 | ASALPSGSRLLF
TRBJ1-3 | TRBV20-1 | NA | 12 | SASSAHSGNTIY
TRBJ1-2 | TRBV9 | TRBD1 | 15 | ASSPGTGGITNYGYT
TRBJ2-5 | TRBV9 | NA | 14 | ASSVSLGVPQETQY
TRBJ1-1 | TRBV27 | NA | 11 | ASSSRQAPRAF
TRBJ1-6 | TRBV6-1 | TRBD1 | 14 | ASGLGQGIHNSPLH
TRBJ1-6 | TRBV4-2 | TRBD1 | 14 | ASSQIQGQGASPLH
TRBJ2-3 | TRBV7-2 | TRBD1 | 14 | ASSLAGTGGTDTQY
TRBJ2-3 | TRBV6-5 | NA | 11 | ASSYLGSDTQY
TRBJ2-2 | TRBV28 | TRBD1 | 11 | ASTGQPSLELF
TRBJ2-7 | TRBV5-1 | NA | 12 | ASSTGDTTYEQY
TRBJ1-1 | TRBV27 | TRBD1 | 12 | ASRTGGLNTEAF
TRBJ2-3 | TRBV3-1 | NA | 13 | ASSQSLARTDTQY
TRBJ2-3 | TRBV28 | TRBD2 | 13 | ASSSGGEGADTQY
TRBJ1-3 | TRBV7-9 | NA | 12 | ASSQDRTGNTIY
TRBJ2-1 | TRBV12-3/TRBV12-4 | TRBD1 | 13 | ASTQDRSSYNEQF
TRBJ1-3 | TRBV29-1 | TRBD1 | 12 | SVGTGFSGNTIY
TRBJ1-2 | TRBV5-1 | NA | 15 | ASSSGQGPGLLYGYT
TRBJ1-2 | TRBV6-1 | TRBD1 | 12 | ASSWSGQGDGYT